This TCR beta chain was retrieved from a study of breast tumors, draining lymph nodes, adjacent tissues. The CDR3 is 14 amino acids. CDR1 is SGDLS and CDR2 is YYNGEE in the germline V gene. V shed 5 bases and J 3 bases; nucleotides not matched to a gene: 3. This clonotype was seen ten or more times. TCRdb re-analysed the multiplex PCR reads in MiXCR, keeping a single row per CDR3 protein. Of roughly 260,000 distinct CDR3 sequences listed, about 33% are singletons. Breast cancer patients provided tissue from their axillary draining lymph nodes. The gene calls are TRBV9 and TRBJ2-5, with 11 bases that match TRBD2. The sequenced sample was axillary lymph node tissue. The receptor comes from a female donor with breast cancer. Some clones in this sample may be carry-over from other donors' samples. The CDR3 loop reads CASSPTSGKETQYF. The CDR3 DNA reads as TGTGCCAGCAGTCCGACTAGCGGGAAAGAGACCCAGTACTTC.